Given below is one T cell receptor (beta chain) in context. Its antigen remains unidentified. The junction shows a germline mismatch at one end, possibly a read error. The V gene's germline CDR1 is SGHDT and CDR2 YYEEEE. The length of the CDR3 is 12 residues. The data are from a study of blood T cells in healthy people across ages. Overall study: T cells yielded about one barcoded beta molecule per two cells through template switching.

Study-wide results and caveats: Older individuals had lower TCR beta diversity per million T cells (the decline was roughly linear).

PCR was performed a second time for roughly 7 to 12 cycles using a sample-barcoded 5' primer and a J-beta primer mix. Each TCR beta cDNA got a 12-nucleotide random molecular identifier. Each CDR3 protein gets one entry after TCRdb re-called the 5' RACE reads with MiXCR. The repertoire holds approximately 1.5 million distinct CDR3 sequences, with approximately 39% as singletons. The receptor was derived from a woman younger than 30 in good health. Specimen: blood. The genes are TRBV5-6 and TRBJ1-1, with a tentative D call TRBD1 (5 bases). Here the CDR3 DNA reads TGTGCCACCAGCTTCCGACAGACTGAAGTTTTCTTT. Its protein is CATSFRQTEVFF.